A single T cell receptor beta chain is shown here with its context. This specimen belongs to a study of shared clonotypes between healthy human individuals. Measured with immunoSEQ multiplex PCR; TCRdb has only the in-frame clones, and not every one. This sample has roughly 600,000 clones; roughly 98% occur once, and the top ten carry more than 0.3%. V was shortened by 6 bases and J by 0 bases, with 12 bases between the two germline ends. This CDR3 region has 14 residues. Per the germline V gene, CDR1 is SNHLY and CDR2 is FYNNEI. Naive CD8 cells lacked CD45RO and underwent positive selection for CCR7, leaving out terminally differentiated effector memory CD45RA+ cells.

The chain uses TRBV2 and TRBJ2-7; weak D call: TRBD2 (5 bases). The sequenced sample was naive CD8+ T cells sorted from blood. This sequence was found in a man aged 25 to 40 in good health. CDR3 sequence reads: CASSLGEGSYEQYF. The CDR3, as DNA: TGTGCCAGCAGCCTCGGAGAGGGCTCCTACGAGCAGTACTTC.